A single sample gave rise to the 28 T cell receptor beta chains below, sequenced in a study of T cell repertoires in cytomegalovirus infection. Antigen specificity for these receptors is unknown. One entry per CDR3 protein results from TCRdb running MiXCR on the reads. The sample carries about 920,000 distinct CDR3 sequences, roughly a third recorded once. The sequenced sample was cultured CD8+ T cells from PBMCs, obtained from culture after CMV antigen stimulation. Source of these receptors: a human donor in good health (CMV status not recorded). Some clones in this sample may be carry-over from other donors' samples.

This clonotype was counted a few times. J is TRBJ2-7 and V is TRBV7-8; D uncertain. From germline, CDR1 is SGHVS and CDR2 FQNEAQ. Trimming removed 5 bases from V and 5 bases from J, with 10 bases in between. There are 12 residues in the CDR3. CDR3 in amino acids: CASSPGRHEQYV. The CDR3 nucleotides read TGTGCCAGCAGCCCAGGACGCCACGAGCAGTACGTC.

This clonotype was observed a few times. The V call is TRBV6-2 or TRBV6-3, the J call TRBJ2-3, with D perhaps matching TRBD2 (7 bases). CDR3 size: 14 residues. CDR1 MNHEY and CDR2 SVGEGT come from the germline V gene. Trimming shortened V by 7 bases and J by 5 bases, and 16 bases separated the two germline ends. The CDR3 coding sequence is TGTGCCAGCAAAAGGGGGGGGCCGCTAGATACGCAGTATTTT. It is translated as CASKRGGPLDTQYF.

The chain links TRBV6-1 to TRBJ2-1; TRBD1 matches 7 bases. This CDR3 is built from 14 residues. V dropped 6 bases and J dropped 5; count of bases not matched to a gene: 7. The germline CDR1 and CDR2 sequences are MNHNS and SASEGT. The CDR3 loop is CASREVGGHNEQFF. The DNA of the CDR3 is TGTGCCAGCAGGGAGGTAGGGGGCCACAATGAGCAGTTCTTC.

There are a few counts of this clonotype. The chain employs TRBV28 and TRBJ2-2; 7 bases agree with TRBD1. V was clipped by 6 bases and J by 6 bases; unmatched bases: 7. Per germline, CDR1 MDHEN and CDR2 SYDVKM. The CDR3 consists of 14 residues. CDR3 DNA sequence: TGTGCCAGCAGCCCGACAGGGCAAGCCGGGGAGCTGTTTTTT. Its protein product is CASSPTGQAGELFF.

The CDR3 bases are TGTGCCAGCTCACCACCGGGACAGTACGAGCAGTACGTC. Translated, it gives CASSPPGQYEQYV. The chain is built from TRBV18 and TRBJ2-7; 7 bases map to TRBD1. V was clipped by 0 bases and J by 4 bases; unmatched bases: 0. CDR1 and CDR2 (germline): KGHSH, LQKENI. The CDR3 is 13 residues long.

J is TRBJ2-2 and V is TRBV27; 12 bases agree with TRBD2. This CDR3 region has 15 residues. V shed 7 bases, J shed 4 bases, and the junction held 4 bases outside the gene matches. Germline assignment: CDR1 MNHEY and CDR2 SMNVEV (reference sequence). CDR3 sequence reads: CASISSGGVTGELFF. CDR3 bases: TGTGCCAGCATTTCTAGCGGGGGGGTCACCGGGGAGCTGTTTTTT.

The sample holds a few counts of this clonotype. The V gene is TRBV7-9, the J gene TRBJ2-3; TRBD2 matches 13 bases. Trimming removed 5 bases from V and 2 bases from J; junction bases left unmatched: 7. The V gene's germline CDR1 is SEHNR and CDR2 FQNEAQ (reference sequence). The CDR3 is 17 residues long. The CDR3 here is CASSPGTSGIYTDTQYF. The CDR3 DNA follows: TGTGCCAGCAGCCCCGGGACTAGCGGGATTTACACAGATACGCAGTATTTT.

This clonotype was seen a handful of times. The CDR3 loop reads CASSHEAVTEGNSPLHF. CDR3 in DNA: TGCGCCAGCAGCCATGAGGCAGTAACAGAGGGAAATTCACCCCTCCACTTT. The rearrangement joins TRBV4-3 to TRBJ1-6; D is undetermined. This CDR3 contains 17 residues. The V gene's germline CDR1 is LGHNA and CDR2 YSLEER. V lost 3 bases, J lost 7 bases, and 19 bases lay in between.

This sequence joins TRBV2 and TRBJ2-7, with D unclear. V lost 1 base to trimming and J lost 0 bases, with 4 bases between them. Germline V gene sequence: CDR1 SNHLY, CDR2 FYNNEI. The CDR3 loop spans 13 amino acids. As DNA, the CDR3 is TGTGCCAGCAGTGAAGACAGCTCCTACGAGCAGTACTTC. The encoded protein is CASSEDSSYEQYF.

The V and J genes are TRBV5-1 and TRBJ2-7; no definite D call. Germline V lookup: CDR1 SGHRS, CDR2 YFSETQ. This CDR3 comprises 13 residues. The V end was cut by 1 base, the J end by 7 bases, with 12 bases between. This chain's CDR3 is CASSLRYGQEQYV. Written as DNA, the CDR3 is TGCGCCAGCAGCTTGCGATACGGGCAGGAGCAGTACGTC.

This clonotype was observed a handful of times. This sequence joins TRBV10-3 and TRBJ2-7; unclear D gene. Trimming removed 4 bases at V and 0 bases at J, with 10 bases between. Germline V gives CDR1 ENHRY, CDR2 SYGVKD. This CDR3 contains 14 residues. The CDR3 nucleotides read TGTGCCATCAGTGGACGGATGTCCTCCTACGAGCAGTACGTC. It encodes CAISGRMSSYEQYV.

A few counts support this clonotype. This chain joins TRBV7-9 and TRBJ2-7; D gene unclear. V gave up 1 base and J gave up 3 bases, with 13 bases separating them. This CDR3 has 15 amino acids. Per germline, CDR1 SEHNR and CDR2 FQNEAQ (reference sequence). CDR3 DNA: TGTGCCAGCAGCTTAGGTCCGAACACCAACTACGAGCAGTACGTC. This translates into CASSLGPNTNYEQYV.

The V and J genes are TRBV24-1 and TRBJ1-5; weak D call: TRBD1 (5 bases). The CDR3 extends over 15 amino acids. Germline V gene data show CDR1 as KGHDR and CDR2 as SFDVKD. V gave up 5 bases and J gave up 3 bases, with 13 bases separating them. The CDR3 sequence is CATSAGTENNQPQHF. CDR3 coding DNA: TGTGCCACCAGTGCCGGGACGGAGAACAATCAGCCCCAGCATTTT.

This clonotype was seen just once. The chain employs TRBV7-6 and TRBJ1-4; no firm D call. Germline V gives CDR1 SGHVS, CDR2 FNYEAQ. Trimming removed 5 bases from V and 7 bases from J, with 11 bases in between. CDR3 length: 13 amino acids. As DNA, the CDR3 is TGTGCCAGCAGCCCAGGACTGATTGAAAAACTGTTTTTT. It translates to CASSPGLIEKLFF.

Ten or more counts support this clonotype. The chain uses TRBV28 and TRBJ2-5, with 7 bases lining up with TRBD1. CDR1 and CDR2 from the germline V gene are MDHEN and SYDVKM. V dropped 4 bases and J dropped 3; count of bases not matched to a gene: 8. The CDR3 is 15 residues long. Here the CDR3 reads CASSSRQGLKETQYF. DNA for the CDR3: TGTGCCAGCAGTTCAAGACAGGGATTGAAAGAGACCCAGTACTTC.

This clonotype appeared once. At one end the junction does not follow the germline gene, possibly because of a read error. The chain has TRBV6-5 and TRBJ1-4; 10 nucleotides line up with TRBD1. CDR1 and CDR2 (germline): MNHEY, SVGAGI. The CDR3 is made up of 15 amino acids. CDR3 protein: CASRRDRGRNENLFF. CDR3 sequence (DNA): TGTGCCAGCAGACGCGACAGGGGGCGGAATGAAAATCTGTTTTTT.

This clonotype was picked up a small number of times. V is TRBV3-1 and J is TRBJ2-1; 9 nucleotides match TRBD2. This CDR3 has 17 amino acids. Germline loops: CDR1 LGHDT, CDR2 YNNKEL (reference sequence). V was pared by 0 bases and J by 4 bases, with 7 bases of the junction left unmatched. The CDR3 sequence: CASSQEEGLARYNEQFF. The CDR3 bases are TGTGCCAGCAGCCAAGAGGAAGGACTAGCGCGATACAATGAGCAGTTCTTC.

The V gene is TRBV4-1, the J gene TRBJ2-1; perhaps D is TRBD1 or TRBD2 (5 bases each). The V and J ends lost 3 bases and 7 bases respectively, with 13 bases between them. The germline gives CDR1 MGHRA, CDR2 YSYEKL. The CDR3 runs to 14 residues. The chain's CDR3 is CASSQWDGENEQFF. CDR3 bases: TGCGCCAGCAGCCAGTGGGACGGCGAAAATGAGCAGTTCTTC.

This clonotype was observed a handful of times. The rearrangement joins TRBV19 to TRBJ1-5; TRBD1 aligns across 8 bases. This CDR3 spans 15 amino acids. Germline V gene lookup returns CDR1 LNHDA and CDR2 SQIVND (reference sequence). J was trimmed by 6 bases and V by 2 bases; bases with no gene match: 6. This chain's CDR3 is CASSIIGQGSQPQHF. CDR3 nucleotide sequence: TGTGCCAGTAGTATAATTGGACAGGGAAGTCAGCCCCAGCATTTT.

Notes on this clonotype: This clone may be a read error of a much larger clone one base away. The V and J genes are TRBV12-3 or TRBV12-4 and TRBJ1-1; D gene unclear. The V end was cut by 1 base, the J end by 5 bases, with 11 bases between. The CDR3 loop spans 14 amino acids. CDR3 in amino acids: CASSLVPGRTEAFF. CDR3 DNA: TGTGCCAGCAGTTTAGTACCGGGCAGGACTGAAGCTTTCTTT.

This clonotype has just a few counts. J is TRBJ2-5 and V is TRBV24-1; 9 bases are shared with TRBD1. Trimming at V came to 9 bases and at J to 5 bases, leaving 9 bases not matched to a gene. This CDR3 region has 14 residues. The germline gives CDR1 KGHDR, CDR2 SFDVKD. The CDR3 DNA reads TGTGCCACCGCCCGACAGGGGGAGGAGGAGACCCAGTACTTC. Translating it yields CATARQGEEETQYF.

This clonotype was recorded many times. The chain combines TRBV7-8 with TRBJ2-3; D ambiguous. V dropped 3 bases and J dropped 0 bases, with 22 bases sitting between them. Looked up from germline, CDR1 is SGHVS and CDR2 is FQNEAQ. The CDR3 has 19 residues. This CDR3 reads CASSFGIGQTSGSTDTQYF. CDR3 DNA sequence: TGTGCCAGCAGCTTTGGCATTGGTCAGACGTCCGGTAGCACAGATACGCAGTATTTT.

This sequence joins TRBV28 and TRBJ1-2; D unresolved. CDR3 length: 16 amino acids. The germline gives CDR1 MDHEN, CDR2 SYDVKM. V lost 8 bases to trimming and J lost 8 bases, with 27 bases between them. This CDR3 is CASSTSSRGPLEGYTF. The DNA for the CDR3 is TGTGCCAGCTCCACCTCTTCTCGGGGTCCCTTGGAGGGCTACACCTTC.

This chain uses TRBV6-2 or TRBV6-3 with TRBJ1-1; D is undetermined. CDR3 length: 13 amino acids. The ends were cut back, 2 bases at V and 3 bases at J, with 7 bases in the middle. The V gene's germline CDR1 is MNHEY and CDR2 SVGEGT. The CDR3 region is CASSYKFYTEAFF. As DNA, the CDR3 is TGTGCCAGCAGTTACAAATTTTACACTGAAGCTTTCTTT.

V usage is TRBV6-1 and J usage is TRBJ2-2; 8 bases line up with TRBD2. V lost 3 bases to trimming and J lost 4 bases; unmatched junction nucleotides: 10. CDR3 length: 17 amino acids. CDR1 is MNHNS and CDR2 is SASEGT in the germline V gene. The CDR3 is CASSDGRGGPGTGELFF. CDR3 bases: TGTGCCAGCAGTGATGGACGGGGGGGCCCCGGCACCGGGGAGCTGTTTTTT.

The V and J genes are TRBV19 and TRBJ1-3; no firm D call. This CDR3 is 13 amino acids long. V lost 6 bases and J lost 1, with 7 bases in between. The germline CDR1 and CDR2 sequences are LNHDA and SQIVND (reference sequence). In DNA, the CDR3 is TGTGCCAGTAGCGACACGTCTGGAAACACCATATATTTT. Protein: CASSDTSGNTIYF.

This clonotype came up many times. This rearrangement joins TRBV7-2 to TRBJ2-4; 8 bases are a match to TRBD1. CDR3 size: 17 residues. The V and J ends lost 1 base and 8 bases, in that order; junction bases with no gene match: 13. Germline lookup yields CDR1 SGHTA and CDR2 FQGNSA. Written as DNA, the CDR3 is TGTGCCAGCAGCTTAGAACTACAGGGGGTGTCGAGGTACATTCAGTACTTC. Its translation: CASSLELQGVSRYIQYF.

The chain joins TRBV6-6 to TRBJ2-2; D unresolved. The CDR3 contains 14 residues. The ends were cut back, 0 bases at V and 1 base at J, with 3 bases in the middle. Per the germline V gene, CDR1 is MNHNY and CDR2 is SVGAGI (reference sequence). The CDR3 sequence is CASSYSKNTGELFF. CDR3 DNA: TGTGCCAGCAGTTACTCGAAGAACACCGGGGAGCTGTTTTTT.